The entry below gives a single T cell receptor beta chain sequence along with its context. One base away lies a much larger clone, so this may be a sequencing read error. Germline V gives CDR1 SNHLY, CDR2 FYNNEI. The CDR3 is 12 residues long. The V end lost 7 bases, the J end lost 13 bases, and 17 bases lay between the germline ends. A J-beta primer mix and a sample-barcoded 5' primer were used in a second PCR of roughly 6 to 12 cycles. MiXCR was run by TCRdb on the 5' RACE reads, yielding one entry per CDR3 protein. Here the sample spans 850,000 to 950,000 distinct CDR3 sequences, under 30% being singletons. The sample comes from a study of blood T cells in healthy people across ages.

The chain carries TRBV2 and TRBJ2-1; D gene ambiguous. The sample consisted of blood. This TCR came from an elderly woman in good health. In DNA form, the CDR3 reads TGTGCCAGCACACTTGTCGGAGAGACCCAGTTCTTC. Translating gives CASTLVGETQFF. Together with reference TRBV2 and TRBJ2-1, the CDR3 gives the full variable domain: EPEVTQTPSHQVTQMGQEVILRCVPISNHLYFYWYRQILGQKVEFLVSFYNNEISEKSEIFDDQFSVERPDGSNFTLKIRSTKLEDSAMYFCASTLVGETQFFGPGTRLTVL.